These T cell receptor beta chains were read from a single sample in a study of cytomegalovirus exposure and HLA in healthy donors. The assay was immunoSEQ multiplex PCR, and TCRdb's table has in-frame clones only and misses some. The table includes some 130,000 clones, around 70% detected once. Sample: PBMCs. These receptors came from a male donor in good health and CMV-seronegative. Each CDR3 is given with its conserved first and last residue. Fields, in order: clone size, J gene, D gene, V gene, CDR3 protein, CDR3 DNA. A D gene is named only where the DNA matches it firmly. The size of a clone is reported for some rows only, either as once, few or many, or as a class for expanded clones.

NA TRBJ2-1 NA TRBV6-1 CASSEASYEQFF TGTGCCAGCAGTGAAGCGTCATATGAGCAGTTCTTC
NA TRBJ1-3 TRBD1 TRBV19 CASAPGQASGNTIYF TGTGCCAGTGCCCCGGGACAGGCCTCTGGAAACACCATATATTTT
NA TRBJ2-5 NA TRBV5-6 CASSLLTSWKTQYF TGTGCCAGCAGCTTGCTGACTAGTTGGAAGACCCAGTACTTC
NA TRBJ1-6 TRBD1 TRBV4-3 CASSQDRRQGNSPLHF TGCGCCAGCAGCCAAGATCGAAGACAGGGAAATTCACCCCTCCACTTT
NA TRBJ2-4 TRBD2 TRBV15 CATSPWGGAKNIQYF TGTGCCACCAGTCCCTGGGGGGGAGCCAAAAACATTCAGTACTTC
NA TRBJ1-6 NA TRBV6-6 CASRGGNSPLHF TGTGCCAGCAGAGGGGGTAATTCACCCCTCCACTTT
NA TRBJ2-2 TRBD1 TRBV5-4 CASSLGPGTGNTGELFF TGTGCCAGCAGCTTGGGGCCCGGGACAGGGAACACCGGGGAGCTGTTTTTT
NA TRBJ2-7 NA TRBV7-9 CASSLNQGSTYEQYF TGTGCCAGCAGCTTAAATCAGGGGTCGACCTACGAGCAGTACTTC
NA TRBJ2-7 NA TRBV15 CATSSHRGGEQYF TGTGCCACCAGTAGCCACAGGGGAGGCGAGCAGTACTTC
NA TRBJ1-3 NA TRBV7-2 CASSLQGGTGNTIYF TGTGCCAGCAGCTTACAGGGAGGAACTGGAAACACCATATATTTT
NA TRBJ2-7 NA TRBV27 CASSDIRKWPYEQYF TGTGCCAGCAGTGACATACGGAAATGGCCCTACGAGCAGTACTTC
NA TRBJ1-4 NA TRBV28 CASSSPGVTNEKLFF TGTGCCAGCAGTTCCCCGGGGGTAACTAATGAAAAACTGTTTTTT
NA TRBJ2-7 NA TRBV4-2 CASSQVNYEQYF TGTGCCAGCAGCCAAGTAAACTACGAGCAGTACTTC
few TRBJ2-7 NA TRBV7-9 CASNIAGAYEQYF TGTGCCAGCAACATAGCCGGGGCCTACGAGCAGTACTTC
NA TRBJ2-2 NA TRBV6-5 CASSLGGAPGELFF TGTGCCAGCAGTTTAGGAGGGGCCCCCGGGGAGCTGTTTTTT
NA TRBJ1-4 TRBD1 TRBV7-9 CASSPTGTGEKLFF TGTGCCAGCAGCCCGACAGGGACAGGTGAAAAACTGTTTTTT
NA TRBJ2-1 TRBD2 TRBV29-1 CSVGLAEENRDNEQFF TGCAGCGTTGGACTAGCGGAAGAAAATAGGGACAATGAGCAGTTCTTC
NA TRBJ2-7 NA TRBV28 CASTGPGRSYEQYF TGTGCCAGCACCGGGCCGGGGAGGAGCTACGAGCAGTACTTC
NA TRBJ1-5 TRBD1 TRBV18 CASSPTGTGGSLSNQPQHF TGTGCCAGCTCACCAACGGGGACAGGTGGGTCTCTTAGCAATCAGCCCCAGCATTTT